This T cell receptor beta chain was profiled in a study of blood T cell repertoires in COVID-19. The overall study: Acute and convalescent COVID-19 specimens originated in the United States, Italy and Spain.

Original processing notes: Researchers report that nucleated cell counts were estimated from reference gene primer amplification. Clones were read by immunoSEQ multiplex PCR, and TCRdb kept only the in-frame ones, dropping some. That table is the source of V, J and clone size, and D and trimming were worked out from the DNA. The profile shows roughly 100,000 clones, around 86% of them singletons. This CDR3 comprises 17 residues. Trimming removed 3 bases from V and 0 bases from J; junction bases left unmatched: 6. CDR1 is MNHNS, CDR2 SASEGT, per germline. This TCR was sampled from a man older than 75 with acute or convalescent COVID-19. This chain uses TRBV6-1 with TRBJ2-1; 9 bases are a match to TRBD2. Material: peripheral blood. The CDR3 nucleotides read TGTGCCAGCAGTGAGATAGCGGGGGTTAGCTCCTACAATGAGCAGTTCTTC. Protein: CASSEIAGVSSYNEQFF.